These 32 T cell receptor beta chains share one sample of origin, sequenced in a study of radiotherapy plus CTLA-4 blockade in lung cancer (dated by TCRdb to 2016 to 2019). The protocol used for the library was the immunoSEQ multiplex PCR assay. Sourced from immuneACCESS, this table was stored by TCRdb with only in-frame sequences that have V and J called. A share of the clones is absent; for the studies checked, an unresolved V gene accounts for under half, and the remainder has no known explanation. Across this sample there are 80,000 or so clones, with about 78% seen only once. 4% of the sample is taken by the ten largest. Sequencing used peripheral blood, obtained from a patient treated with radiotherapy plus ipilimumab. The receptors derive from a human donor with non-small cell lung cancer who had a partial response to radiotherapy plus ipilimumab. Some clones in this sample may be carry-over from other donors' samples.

The CDR3 region has the DNA TGTGCCAGCTCTTCGGGGTTCAATCAGCCCCAGCATTTT. It specifies CASSSGFNQPQHF. V usage is TRBV6-1 and J usage is TRBJ1-5; D not certain. Trimming took 8 bases from V and 3 from J, leaving 11 bases between them. Per the germline V gene, CDR1 is MNHNS and CDR2 is SASEGT. The CDR3 runs 13 residues.

The CDR3, as DNA: TGCAGCGTTGTTGGAGGGGCGCACGAAAAACTGTTTTTT. Translated, it gives CSVVGGAHEKLFF. The V and J genes are TRBV29-1 and TRBJ1-4; maybe TRBD1 (5 bases). V was shortened by 4 bases and J by 8 bases, with 14 bases between the two germline ends. This CDR3 spans 13 amino acids. Looked up from germline, CDR1 is SQVTM and CDR2 is ANQGSEA.

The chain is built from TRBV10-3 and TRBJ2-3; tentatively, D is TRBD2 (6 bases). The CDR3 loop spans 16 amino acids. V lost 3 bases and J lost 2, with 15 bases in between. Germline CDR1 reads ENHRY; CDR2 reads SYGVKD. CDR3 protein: CAISEGRGGATDTQYF. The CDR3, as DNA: TGTGCCATCAGTGAAGGGCGCGGCGGGGCCACAGATACGCAGTATTTT.

CDR3 sequence: CASIPALGSEQYF. As DNA, the CDR3 is TGTGCCAGCATTCCAGCTTTGGGCAGCGAGCAGTACTTC. The rearrangement uses TRBV28 and TRBJ2-7; D remains ambiguous. The CDR3 runs to 13 residues. Per the germline V gene, CDR1 is MDHEN and CDR2 is SYDVKM. Trimming left V 7 bases short and J 6 bases short, with 16 bases between.

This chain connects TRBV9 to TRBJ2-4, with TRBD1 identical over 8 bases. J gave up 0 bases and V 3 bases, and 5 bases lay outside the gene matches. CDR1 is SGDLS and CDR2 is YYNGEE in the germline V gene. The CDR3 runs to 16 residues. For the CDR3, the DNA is TGTGCCAGCAGCGATGGGACAGGATTAGCCAAAAACATTCAGTACTTC. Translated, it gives CASSDGTGLAKNIQYF.

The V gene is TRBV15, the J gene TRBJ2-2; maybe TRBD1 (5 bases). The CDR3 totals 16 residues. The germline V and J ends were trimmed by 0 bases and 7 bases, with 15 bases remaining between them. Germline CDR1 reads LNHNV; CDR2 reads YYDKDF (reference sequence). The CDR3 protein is CATSRDRQGLYGELFF. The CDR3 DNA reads TGTGCCACCAGCAGAGATAGGCAGGGATTATACGGGGAGCTGTTTTTT.

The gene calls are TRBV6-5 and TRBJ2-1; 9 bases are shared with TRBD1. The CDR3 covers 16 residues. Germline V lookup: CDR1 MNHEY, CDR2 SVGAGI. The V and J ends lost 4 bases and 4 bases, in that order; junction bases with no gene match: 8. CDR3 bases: TGTGCCAGCAGTTCAACGAACAGGGGGCAGTACAATGAGCAGTTCTTC. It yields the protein CASSSTNRGQYNEQFF.

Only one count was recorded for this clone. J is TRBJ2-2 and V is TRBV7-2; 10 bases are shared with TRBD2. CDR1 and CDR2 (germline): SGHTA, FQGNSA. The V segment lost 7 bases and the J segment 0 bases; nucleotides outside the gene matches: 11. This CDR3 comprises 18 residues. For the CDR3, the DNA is TGTGCCAGCATCACTCAAGCGGGGGGGCTCGCGAACACCGGGGAGCTGTTTTTT. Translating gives CASITQAGGLANTGELFF.

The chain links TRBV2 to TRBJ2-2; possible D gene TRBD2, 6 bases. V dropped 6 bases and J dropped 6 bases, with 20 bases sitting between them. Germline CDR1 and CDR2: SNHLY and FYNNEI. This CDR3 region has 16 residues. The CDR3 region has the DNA TGTGCCAGCAGCCTAAGGGCCGGGGGATCCGCCGGGGAGCTGTTTTTT. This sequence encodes CASSLRAGGSAGELFF.

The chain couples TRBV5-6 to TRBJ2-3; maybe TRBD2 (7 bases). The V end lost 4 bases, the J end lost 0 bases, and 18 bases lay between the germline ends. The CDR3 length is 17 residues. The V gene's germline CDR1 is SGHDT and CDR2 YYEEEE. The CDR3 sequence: CASSPLGRGLSTDTQYF. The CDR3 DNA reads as TGTGCCAGCAGCCCCCTGGGGCGGGGGCTTAGCACAGATACGCAGTATTTT.

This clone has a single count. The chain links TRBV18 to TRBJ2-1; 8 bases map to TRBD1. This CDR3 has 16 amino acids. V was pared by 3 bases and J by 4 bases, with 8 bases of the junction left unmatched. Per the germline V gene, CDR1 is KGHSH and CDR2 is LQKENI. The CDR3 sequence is CASSPLAGGMYNEQFF. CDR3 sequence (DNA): TGTGCCAGCTCACCCCTGGCAGGGGGCATGTACAATGAGCAGTTCTTC.

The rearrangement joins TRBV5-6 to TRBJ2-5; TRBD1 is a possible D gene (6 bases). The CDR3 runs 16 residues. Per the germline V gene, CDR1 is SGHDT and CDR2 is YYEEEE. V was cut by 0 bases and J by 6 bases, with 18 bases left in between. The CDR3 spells CASSLGVGQSQKTQYF. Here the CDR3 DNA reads TGTGCCAGCAGCTTGGGTGTTGGACAGTCGCAGAAGACCCAGTACTTC.

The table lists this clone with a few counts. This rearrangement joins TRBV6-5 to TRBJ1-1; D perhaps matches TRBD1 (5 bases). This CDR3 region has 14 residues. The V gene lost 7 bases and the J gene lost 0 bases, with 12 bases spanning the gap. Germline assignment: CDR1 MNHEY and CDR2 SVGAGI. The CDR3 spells CASTLTTVNTEAFF. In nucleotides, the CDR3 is TGTGCCAGCACACTCACGACAGTGAACACTGAAGCTTTCTTT.

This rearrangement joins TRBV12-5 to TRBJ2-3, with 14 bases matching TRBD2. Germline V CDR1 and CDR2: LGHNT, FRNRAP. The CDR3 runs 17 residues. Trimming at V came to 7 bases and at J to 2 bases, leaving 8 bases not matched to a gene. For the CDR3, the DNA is TGTGCTAGTGCTAAGGGGACTAGCGGGAGATACACAGATACGCAGTATTTT. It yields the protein CASAKGTSGRYTDTQYF.

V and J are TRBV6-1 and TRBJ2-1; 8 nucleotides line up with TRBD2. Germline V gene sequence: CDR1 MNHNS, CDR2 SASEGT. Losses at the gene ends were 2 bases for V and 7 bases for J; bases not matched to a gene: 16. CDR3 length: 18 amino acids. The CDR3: CASSEFLNSGNFVNEQFF. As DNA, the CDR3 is TGTGCCAGCAGTGAATTTTTGAATAGCGGGAATTTTGTGAATGAGCAGTTCTTC.

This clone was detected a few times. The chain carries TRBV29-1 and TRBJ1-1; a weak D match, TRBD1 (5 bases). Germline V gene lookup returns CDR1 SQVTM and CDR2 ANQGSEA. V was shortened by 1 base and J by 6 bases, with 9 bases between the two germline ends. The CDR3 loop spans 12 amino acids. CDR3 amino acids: CSVEGAGSEAFF. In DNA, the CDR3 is TGCAGCGTTGAAGGAGCAGGGTCTGAAGCTTTCTTT.

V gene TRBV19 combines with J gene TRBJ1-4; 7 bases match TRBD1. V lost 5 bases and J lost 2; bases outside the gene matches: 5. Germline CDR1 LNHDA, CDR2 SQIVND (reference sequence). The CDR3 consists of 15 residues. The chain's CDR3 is CASSETGTTNEKLFF. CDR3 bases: TGTGCCAGTAGTGAGACAGGGACTACTAATGAAAAACTGTTTTTT.

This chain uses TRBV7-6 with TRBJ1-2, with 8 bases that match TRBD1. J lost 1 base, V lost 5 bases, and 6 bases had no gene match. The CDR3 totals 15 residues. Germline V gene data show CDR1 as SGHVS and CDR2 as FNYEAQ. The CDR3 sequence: CASSGTRGLNYGYTF. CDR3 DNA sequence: TGTGCCAGCAGCGGGACCAGGGGGCTTAACTATGGCTACACCTTC.

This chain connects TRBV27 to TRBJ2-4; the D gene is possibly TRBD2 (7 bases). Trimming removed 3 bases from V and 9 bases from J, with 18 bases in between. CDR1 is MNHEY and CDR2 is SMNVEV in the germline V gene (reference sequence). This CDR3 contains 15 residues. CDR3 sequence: CASSLRGPPGAIQYF. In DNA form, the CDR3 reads TGTGCCAGCAGTTTGCGGGGGCCGCCCGGGGCCATTCAGTACTTC.

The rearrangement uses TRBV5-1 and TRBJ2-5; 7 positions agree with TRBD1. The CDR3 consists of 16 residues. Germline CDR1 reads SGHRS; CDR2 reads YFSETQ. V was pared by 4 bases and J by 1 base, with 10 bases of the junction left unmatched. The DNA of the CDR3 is TGCGCCAGCAGCCGTGAGGGACAGAATCCCCAAGAGACCCAGTACTTC. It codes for CASSREGQNPQETQYF.

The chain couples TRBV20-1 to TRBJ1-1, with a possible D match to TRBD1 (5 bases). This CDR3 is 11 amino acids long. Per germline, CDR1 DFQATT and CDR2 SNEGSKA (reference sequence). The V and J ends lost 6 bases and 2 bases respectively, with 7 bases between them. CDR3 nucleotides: TGCAGTGCGGGGGGAAACACTGAAGCTTTCTTT. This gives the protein CSAGGNTEAFF.

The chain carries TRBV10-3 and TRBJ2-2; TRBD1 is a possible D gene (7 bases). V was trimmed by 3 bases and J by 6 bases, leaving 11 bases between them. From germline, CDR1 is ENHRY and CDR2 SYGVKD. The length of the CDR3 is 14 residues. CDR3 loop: CAISDAGGPGELFF. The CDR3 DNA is TGTGCCATCAGTGATGCAGGGGGGCCCGGGGAGCTGTTTTTT.

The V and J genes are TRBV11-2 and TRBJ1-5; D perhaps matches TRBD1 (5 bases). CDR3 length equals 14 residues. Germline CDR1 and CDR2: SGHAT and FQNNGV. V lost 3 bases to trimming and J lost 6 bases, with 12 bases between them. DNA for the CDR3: TGTGCCAGCAGCTTGGGCAGGGCCGGTCAGCCCCAGCATTTT. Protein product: CASSLGRAGQPQHF.

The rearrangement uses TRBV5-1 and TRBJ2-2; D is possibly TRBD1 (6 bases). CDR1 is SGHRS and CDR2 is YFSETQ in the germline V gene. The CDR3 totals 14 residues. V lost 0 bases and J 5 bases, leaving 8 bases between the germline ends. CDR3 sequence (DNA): TGCGCCAGCAGCTTGGGCACAGGGACCGGGGAGCTGTTTTTT. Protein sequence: CASSLGTGTGELFF.

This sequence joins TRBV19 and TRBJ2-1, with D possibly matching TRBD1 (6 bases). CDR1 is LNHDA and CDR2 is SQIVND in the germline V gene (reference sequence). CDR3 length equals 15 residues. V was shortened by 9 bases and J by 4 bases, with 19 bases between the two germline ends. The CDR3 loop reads CARAGTSSKYNEQFF. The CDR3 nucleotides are TGTGCCAGAGCCGGGACATCGAGTAAATACAATGAGCAGTTCTTC.

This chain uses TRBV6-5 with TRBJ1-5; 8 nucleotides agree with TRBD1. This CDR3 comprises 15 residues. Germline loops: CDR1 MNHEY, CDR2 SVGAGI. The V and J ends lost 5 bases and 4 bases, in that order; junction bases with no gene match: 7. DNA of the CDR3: TGTGCCAGCAGTCCCGACAGGGGACCGAATCAGCCCCAGCATTTT. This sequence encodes CASSPDRGPNQPQHF.

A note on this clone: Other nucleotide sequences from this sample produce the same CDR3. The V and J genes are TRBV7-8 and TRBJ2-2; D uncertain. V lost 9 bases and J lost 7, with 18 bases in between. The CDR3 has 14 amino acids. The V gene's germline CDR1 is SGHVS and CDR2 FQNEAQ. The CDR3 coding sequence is TGTGCCAGTAGTCCCTTATCGGGTGGCGGGGAGCTGTTTTTT. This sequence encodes CASSPLSGGGELFF. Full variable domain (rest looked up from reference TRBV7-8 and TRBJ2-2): GAGVSQSPRYKVAKRGQDVALRCDPISGHVSLFWYQQALGQGPEFLTYFQNEAQLDKSGLPSDRFFAERPEGSVSTLKIQRTQQEDSAVYLCASSPLSGGGELFFGEGSRLTVL.

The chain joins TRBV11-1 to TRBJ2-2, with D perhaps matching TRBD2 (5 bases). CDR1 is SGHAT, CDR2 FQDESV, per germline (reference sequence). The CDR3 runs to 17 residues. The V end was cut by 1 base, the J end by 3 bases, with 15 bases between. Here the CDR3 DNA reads TGTGCCAGCAGCTTAGGAGGGTCCTCACTATACACCGGGGAGCTGTTTTTT. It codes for CASSLGGSSLYTGELFF.

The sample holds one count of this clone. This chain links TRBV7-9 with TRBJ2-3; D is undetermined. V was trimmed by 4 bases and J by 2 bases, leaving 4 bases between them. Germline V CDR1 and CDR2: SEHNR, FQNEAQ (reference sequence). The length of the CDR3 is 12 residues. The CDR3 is CASSSNTDTQYF. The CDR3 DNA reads TGTGCCAGCAGCTCAAACACAGATACGCAGTATTTT.

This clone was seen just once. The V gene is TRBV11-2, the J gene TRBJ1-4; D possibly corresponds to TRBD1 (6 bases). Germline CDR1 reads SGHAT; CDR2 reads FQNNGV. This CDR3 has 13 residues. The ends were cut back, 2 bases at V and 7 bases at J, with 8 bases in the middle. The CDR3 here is CASSLTQGEKLFF. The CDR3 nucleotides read TGTGCCAGCAGCTTAACACAGGGTGAAAAACTGTTTTTT.

The CDR3 loop is CATSRDHSHSGNTIYF. The CDR3 bases are TGTGCCACCAGCAGAGATCACAGCCACTCTGGAAACACCATATATTTT. The V gene is TRBV15, the J gene TRBJ1-3; D unresolved. CDR3 length: 16 amino acids. Germline V gene sequence: CDR1 LNHNV, CDR2 YYDKDF (reference sequence). Trimming pared 0 bases from V and 0 bases from J, leaving 9 bases between.

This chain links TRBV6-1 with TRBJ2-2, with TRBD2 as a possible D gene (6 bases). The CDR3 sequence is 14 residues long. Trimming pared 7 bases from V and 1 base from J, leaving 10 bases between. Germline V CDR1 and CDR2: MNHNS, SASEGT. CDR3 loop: CASTRAGNTGELFF. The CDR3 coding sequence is TGTGCCAGCACTCGAGCGGGGAACACCGGGGAGCTGTTTTTT.